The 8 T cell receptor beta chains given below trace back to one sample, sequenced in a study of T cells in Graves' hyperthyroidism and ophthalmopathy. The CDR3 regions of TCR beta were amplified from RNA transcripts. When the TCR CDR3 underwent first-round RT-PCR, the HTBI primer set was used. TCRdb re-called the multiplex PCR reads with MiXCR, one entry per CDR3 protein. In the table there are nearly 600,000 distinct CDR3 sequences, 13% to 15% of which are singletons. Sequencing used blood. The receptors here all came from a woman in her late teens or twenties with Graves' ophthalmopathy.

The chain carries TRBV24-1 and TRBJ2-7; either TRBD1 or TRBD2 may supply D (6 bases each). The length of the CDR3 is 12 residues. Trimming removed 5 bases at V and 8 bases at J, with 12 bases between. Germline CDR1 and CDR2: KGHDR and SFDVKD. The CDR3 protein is CATSGGGGQQYF. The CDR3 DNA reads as TGTGCCACCAGTGGTGGAGGGGGTCAGCAGTACTTC.

CDR3 sequence (DNA): TGTGCCACCCCCGCCGCGGGGTCCCGTTCTATCTACGAGCAGTACTTC. The encoded protein is CATPAAGSRSIYEQYF. J is TRBJ2-7 and V is TRBV19; D perhaps matches TRBD2 (6 bases). This CDR3 region has 16 residues. From germline, CDR1 is LNHDA and CDR2 SQIVND (reference sequence). Trimming took off 10 bases at V and 3 bases at J, with 25 bases between the two ends.

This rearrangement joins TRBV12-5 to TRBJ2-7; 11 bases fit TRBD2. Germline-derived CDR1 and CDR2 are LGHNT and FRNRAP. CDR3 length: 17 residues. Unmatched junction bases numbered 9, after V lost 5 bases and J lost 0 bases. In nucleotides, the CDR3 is TGTGCTAGTGGTCCGTGGACTAGCGGGTTCCCCTCCTACGAGCAGTACTTC. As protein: CASGPWTSGFPSYEQYF.

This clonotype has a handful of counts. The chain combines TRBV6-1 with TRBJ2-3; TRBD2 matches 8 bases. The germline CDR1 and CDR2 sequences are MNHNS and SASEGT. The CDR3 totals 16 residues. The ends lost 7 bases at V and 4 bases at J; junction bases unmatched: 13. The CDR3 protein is CASTQRVREGADTQYF. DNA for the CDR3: TGTGCCAGCACCCAGAGGGTACGGGAGGGCGCAGATACGCAGTATTTT.

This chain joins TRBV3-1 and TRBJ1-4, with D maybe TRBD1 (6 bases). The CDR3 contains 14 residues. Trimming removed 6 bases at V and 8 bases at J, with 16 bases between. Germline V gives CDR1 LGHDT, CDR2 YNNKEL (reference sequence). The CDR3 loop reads CASRQQGLGEKLFF. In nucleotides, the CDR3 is TGTGCCAGCAGGCAACAGGGTTTAGGCGAAAAACTGTTTTTT.

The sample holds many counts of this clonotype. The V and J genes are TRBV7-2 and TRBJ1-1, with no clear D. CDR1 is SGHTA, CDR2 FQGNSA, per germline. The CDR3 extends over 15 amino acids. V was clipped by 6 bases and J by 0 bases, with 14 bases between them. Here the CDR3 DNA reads TGTGCCAGCAGGGATCCCGCAGCCCTGAACACTGAAGCTTTCTTT. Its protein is CASRDPAALNTEAFF.

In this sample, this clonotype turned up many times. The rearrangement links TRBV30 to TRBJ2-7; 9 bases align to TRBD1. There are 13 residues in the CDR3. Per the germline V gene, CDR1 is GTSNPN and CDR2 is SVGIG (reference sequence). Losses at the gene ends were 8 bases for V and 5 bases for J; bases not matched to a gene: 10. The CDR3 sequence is CARTGTGQHEQYF. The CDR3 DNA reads TGTGCCAGAACCGGGACAGGGCAACACGAGCAGTACTTC.

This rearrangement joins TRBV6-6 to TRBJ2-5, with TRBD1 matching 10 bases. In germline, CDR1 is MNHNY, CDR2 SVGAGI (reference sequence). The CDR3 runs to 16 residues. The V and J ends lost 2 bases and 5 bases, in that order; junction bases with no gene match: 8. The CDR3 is CASSYTRQGAGETQYF. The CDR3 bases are TGTGCCAGCAGTTACACCAGACAGGGGGCAGGGGAGACCCAGTACTTC.